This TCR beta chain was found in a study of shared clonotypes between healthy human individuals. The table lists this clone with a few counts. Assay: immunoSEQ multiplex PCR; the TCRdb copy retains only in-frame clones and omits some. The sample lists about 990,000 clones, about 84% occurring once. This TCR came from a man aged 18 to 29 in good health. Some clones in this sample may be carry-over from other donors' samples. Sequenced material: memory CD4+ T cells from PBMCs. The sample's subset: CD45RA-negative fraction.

The CDR3 DNA is TGTGCCAGCAGCTATGGGACTAGTTATAATGAGCAGTTCTTC. Translated: CASSYGTSYNEQFF. V and J are TRBV7-9 and TRBJ2-1; 8 bases match TRBD2. The CDR3 spans 14 residues. V gave up 4 bases and J gave up 7 bases; unmatched junction bases: 6. The germline gives CDR1 SEHNR, CDR2 FQNEAQ (reference sequence). The full variable domain, completed using reference TRBV7-9 and TRBJ2-1, is DTGVSQNPRHKITKRGQNVTFRCDPISEHNRLYWYRQTLGQGPEFLTYFQNEAQLEKSRLLSDRFSAERPKGSFSTLEIQRTEQGDSAMYLCASSYGTSYNEQFFGPGTRLTVL.